Below, 2 T cell receptor beta chains from the same sample are listed, as sequenced in a study of blood T cell repertoires in COVID-19. Sequenced by immunoSEQ multiplex PCR; TCRdb stores in-frame clones only, minus some. The table includes around 700,000 clones, more than 80% detected once. The sample taken for sequencing was peripheral blood. The receptors were sampled from a young woman with acute or convalescent COVID-19.

This clone occurred once. This chain joins TRBV9 and TRBJ1-2; D not resolved. The germline V gene encodes CDR1 SGDLS and CDR2 YYNGEE. V shed 4 bases and J shed 4 bases, with 17 bases lying between them. The CDR3 sequence is 15 residues long. DNA of the CDR3: TGTGCCAGCAGCCGACTAGCTGGGGTTGGCTATGGCTACACCTTC. This encodes CASSRLAGVGYGYTF.

Only one count was recorded for this clone. This chain uses TRBV7-8 with TRBJ2-7, with D possibly TRBD1 on 5 matching bases. Deletions cut 0 bases from V and 4 bases from J, with 7 bases between. The germline CDR1 and CDR2 sequences are SGHVS and FQNEAQ. The CDR3 is 13 amino acids. DNA of the CDR3: TGTGCCAGCAGCTTAGCCAGGGAATACGAGCAGTACTTC. Its protein is CASSLAREYEQYF.